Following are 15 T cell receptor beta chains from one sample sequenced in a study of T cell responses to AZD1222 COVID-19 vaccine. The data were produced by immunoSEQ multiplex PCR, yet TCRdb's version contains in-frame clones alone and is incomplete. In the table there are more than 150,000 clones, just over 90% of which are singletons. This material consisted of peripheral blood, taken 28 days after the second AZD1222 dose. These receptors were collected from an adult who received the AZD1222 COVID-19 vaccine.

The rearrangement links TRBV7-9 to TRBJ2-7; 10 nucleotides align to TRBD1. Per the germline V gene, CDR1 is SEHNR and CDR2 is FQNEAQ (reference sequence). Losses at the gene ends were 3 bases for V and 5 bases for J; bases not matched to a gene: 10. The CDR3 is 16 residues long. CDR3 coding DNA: TGTGCCAGCAGCTTCAACCGACAGGGGGCTATCGACGAGCAGTACTTC. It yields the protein CASSFNRQGAIDEQYF.

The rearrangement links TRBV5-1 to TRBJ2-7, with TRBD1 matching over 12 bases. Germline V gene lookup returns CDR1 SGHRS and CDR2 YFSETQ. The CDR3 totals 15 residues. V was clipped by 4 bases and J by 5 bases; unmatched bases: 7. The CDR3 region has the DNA TGCGCCAGCAGCGAAACGGGACAGGGGGCGGACGAGCAGTACTTC. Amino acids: CASSETGQGADEQYF.

The CDR3 here is CASSLTANYGYTF. DNA of the CDR3: TGCGCCAGCAGCTTGACCGCTAACTATGGCTACACCTTC. V is TRBV5-1 and J is TRBJ1-2, with no clear D. The CDR3 is 13 amino acids. Germline CDR1 SGHRS, CDR2 YFSETQ. V shed 1 base and J shed 0 bases, with 4 bases lying between them. The whole variable domain, remainder taken from reference TRBV5-1 and TRBJ1-2, is KAGVTQTPRYLIKTRGQQVTLSCSPISGHRSVSWYQQTPGQGLQFLFEYFSETQRNKGNFPGRFSGRQFSNSRSEMNVSTLELGDSALYLCASSLTANYGYTFGSGTRLTVV.

CDR3 region: CASSYKQGNGYTF. The CDR3 DNA sequence: TGTGCCAGCAGCTATAAACAGGGGAATGGCTACACCTTC. The V and J genes are TRBV6-5 and TRBJ1-2; TRBD1 matches 7 bases. The CDR3 is 13 residues long. The V gene's germline CDR1 is MNHEY and CDR2 SVGAGI. Unmatched junction bases numbered 7, after V lost 6 bases and J lost 6 bases.

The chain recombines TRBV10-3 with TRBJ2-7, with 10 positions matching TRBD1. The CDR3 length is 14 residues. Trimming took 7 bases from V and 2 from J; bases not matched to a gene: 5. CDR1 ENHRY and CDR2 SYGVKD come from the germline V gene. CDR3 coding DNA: TGTGCCATCACTTCCGGGACAGGGGCCTACGAGCAGTACTTC. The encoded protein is CAITSGTGAYEQYF.

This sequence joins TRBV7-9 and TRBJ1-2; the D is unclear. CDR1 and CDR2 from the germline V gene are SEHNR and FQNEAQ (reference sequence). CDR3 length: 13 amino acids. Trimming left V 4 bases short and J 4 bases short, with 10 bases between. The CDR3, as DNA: TGTGCCAGCAGCTCTACGGCCTTCTATGGCTACACCTTC. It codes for CASSSTAFYGYTF.

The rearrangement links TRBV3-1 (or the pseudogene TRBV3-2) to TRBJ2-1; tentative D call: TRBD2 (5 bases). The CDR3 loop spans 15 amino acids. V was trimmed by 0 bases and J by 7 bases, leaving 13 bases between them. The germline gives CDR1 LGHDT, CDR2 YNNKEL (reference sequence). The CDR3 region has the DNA TGTGCCAGCAGCCAAGAACGGGGTGTAGGGAATGAGCAGTTCTTC. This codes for CASSQERGVGNEQFF.

The CDR3: CATSRYNEQFF. CDR3 DNA: TGTGCCACCAGCAGATACAATGAGCAGTTCTTC. The V gene is TRBV15, the J gene TRBJ2-1; the D is unclear. Trimming took off 2 bases at V and 4 bases at J, with 0 bases between the two ends. The CDR3 is 11 amino acids. The germline CDR1 and CDR2 sequences are LNHNV and YYDKDF (reference sequence). Full variable domain (remainder filled in from reference TRBV15 and TRBJ2-1): DAMVIQNPRYQVTQFGKPVTLSCSQTLNHNVMYWYQQKSSQAPKLLFHYYDKDFNNEADTPDNFQSRRPNTSFCFLDIRSPGLGDTAMYLCATSRYNEQFFGPGTRLTVL.

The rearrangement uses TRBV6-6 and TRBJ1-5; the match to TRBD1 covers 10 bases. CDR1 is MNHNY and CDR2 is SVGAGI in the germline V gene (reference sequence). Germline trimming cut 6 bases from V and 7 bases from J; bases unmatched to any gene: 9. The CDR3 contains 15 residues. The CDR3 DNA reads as TGTGCCAGCAGCAGAGGACAGGGGGTAGGACAGCCCCAGCATTTT. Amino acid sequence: CASSRGQGVGQPQHF.

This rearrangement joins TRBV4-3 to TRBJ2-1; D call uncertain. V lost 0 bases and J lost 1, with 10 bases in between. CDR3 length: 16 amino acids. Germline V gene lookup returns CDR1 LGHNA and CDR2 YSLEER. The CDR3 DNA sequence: TGCGCCAGCAGCCAAGACACCGCGTATTCCTACAATGAGCAGTTCTTC. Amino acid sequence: CASSQDTAYSYNEQFF.

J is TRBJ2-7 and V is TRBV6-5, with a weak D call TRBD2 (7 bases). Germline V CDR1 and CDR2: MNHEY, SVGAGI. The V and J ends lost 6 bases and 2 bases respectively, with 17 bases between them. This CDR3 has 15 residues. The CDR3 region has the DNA TGTGCCAGCAGGGACATCGGGGGGCCGACCTACGAGCAGTACTTC. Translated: CASRDIGGPTYEQYF.

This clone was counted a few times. CDR3 amino acids: CASSATREGYEQYF. CDR3 DNA sequence: TGTGCCAGCAGTGCCACGCGGGAGGGCTACGAGCAGTACTTC. This chain joins TRBV25-1 and TRBJ2-7, with 9 nucleotides matching TRBD2. The CDR3 is 14 residues long. J gave up 3 bases and V 4 bases, and 4 bases lay outside the gene matches. Germline values: CDR1 MGHDK, CDR2 SYGVNS.

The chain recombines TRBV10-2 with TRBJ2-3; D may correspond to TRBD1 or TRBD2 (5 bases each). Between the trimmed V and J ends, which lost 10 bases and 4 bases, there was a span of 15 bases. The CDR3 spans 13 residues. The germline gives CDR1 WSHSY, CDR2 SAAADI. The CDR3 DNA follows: TGCGCCACAGTCGGGACGGTGGCAGATACGCAGTATTTT. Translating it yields CATVGTVADTQYF.

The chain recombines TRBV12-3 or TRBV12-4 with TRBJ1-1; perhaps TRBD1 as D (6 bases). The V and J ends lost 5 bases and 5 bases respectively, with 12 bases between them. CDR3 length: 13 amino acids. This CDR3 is CASSRGGRTEAFF. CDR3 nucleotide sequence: TGTGCCAGCAGTCGAGGGGGAAGGACTGAAGCTTTCTTT.

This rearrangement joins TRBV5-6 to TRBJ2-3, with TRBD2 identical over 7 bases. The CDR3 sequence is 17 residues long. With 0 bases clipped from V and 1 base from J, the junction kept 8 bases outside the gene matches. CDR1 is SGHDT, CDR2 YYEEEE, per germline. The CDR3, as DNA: TGTGCCAGCAGCTTGGCGGGGGGACTTCCCTGCACAGATACGCAGTATTTT. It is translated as CASSLAGGLPCTDTQYF.